Presented here are 10 T cell receptor beta chains from one specimen sequenced in a study of graft-versus-host responses after intestinal transplantation. Clones were read by immunoSEQ multiplex PCR, and TCRdb kept only the in-frame ones, dropping some. The sample lists 80,000 to 100,000 clones, roughly 90% seen once, with over 0.1% in the top ten. Antigens of these TCRs are unknown. This specimen consisted of unstimulated CD4+ T cells sorted from spleen or lymph node cells, obtained before intestinal transplant. All receptors come from a human donor who received an intestinal transplant.

The chain carries TRBV7-2 and TRBJ2-3; D remains ambiguous. V lost 5 bases to trimming and J lost 2 bases, with 5 bases between them. This CDR3 contains 12 residues. Germline values: CDR1 SGHTA, CDR2 FQGNSA. The chain's CDR3 is CASSLYTDTQYF. CDR3 nucleotides: TGTGCCAGCAGCCTTTACACAGATACGCAGTATTTT.

This clone was seen just once. This chain uses TRBV5-1 with TRBJ2-7; D ambiguous. The germline V gene has CDR1 SGHRS and CDR2 YFSETQ. Trimming stripped 4 bases from V and 1 base from J, with 12 bases between. The length of the CDR3 is 14 residues. CDR3 in DNA: TGCGCCAGCAGCGACCTAGACGGATCCTACGAGCAGTACTTC. This sequence encodes CASSDLDGSYEQYF.

The CDR3 region has the DNA TGTGCCAGCAGCTTGGGGGGAGGCCTAGGCTACAATGAGCAGTTCTTC. Amino acids: CASSLGGGLGYNEQFF. The chain has TRBV5-4 and TRBJ2-1, with D perhaps matching TRBD2 (6 bases). The CDR3 is made up of 16 amino acids. V was trimmed by 0 bases and J by 3 bases, leaving 13 bases between them. Germline V gives CDR1 SGHNT, CDR2 YYREEE (reference sequence).

The CDR3 DNA reads as TGTGCCAGTAGACGGGACAGGACATATAGCAATCAGCCCCAGCATTTT. Translating it yields CASRRDRTYSNQPQHF. This chain links TRBV19 with TRBJ1-5; 8 bases are shared with TRBD1. V shed 6 bases and J 0 bases; nucleotides not matched to a gene: 7. The V gene's germline CDR1 is LNHDA and CDR2 SQIVND (reference sequence). The CDR3 contains 16 residues.

CDR3 amino acids: CASSAVTSGGALQETQYF. The DNA of the CDR3 is TGTGCCAGCAGCGCTGTGACTAGCGGGGGGGCCCTCCAAGAGACCCAGTACTTC. V gene TRBV9 combines with J gene TRBJ2-5; 14 bases are a match to TRBD2. There are 18 residues in the CDR3. The V gene's germline CDR1 is SGDLS and CDR2 YYNGEE. V trimming: 3 bases; J trimming: 1 base; junction bases outside the gene matches: 8.

The chain carries TRBV6-5 and TRBJ1-1; a possible D gene is TRBD1 (5 bases). The CDR3 totals 16 residues. The germline CDR1 and CDR2 sequences are MNHEY and SVGAGI. Trimming removed 0 bases from V and 6 bases from J, with 17 bases in between. The CDR3 nucleotides read TGTGCCAGCAGTTACTCGACAGCCATAGGATCGGCTGAAGCTTTCTTT. Translating it yields CASSYSTAIGSAEAFF.

V gene TRBV19 combines with J gene TRBJ2-5; weak D call: TRBD2 (5 bases). From germline, CDR1 is LNHDA and CDR2 SQIVND (reference sequence). The CDR3 consists of 13 residues. The germline V and J ends were trimmed by 7 bases and 1 base, with 10 bases remaining between them. In DNA form, the CDR3 reads TGTGCCAGTACCCCGGCGGGCCAAGAGACCCAGTACTTC. Translation gives CASTPAGQETQYF.

The chain combines TRBV5-1 with TRBJ2-5, with D uncertain. Germline V gives CDR1 SGHRS, CDR2 YFSETQ. The CDR3 has 12 residues. Deletions cut 4 bases from V and 4 bases from J, with 8 bases between. DNA for the CDR3: TGCGCCAGCAGCCCCTCTTTAGAGACCCAGTACTTC. Residues: CASSPSLETQYF. The full variable domain, completed using reference TRBV5-1 and TRBJ2-5, is KAGVTQTPRYLIKTRGQQVTLSCSPISGHRSVSWYQQTPGQGLQFLFEYFSETQRNKGNFPGRFSGRQFSNSRSEMNVSTLELGDSALYLCASSPSLETQYFGPGTRLLVL.

This sequence joins TRBV6-1 and TRBJ1-3; no clear D gene. The CDR3 has 15 residues. Germline values: CDR1 MNHNS, CDR2 SASEGT. Between the trimmed V and J ends, which lost 6 bases and 3 bases, there was a span of 15 bases. In nucleotides, the CDR3 is TGTGCCAGCAGCCCCACGGCGGGTTTTGGAAACACCATATATTTT. This codes for CASSPTAGFGNTIYF.

The CDR3 nucleotides are TGTGCCAGCAGCCCTGCTGGACAGACCAATCAGCCCCAGCATTTT. The encoded protein is CASSPAGQTNQPQHF. The chain is built from TRBV4-2 and TRBJ1-5, with D maybe TRBD1 (6 bases). There are 15 residues in the CDR3. CDR1 LGHNA and CDR2 YNFKEQ come from the germline V gene. V dropped 4 bases and J dropped 3 bases, with 13 bases sitting between them.